Below are 18 T cell receptor beta chains sequenced from a single sample in a study of early T cells in non-severe SARS-CoV-2 infection (dated by TCRdb to the early 2020s). The library was built by means of 5' RACE. Sequencing was performed on a NextSeq 500. Starting from the raw public reads, TCRdb applied fastp trimming at Q25, assembled clones with MiXCR and retained in-frame beta chains. Rows are combined by CDR3 protein, so each entry shows the most common genes and DNA. The sample includes tens of thousands of distinct CDR3 sequences, with roughly 17% observed a single time. Approximately 5.1% of the sample is held by the ten biggest clonotypes. Sequenced material: whole blood, taken at baseline. All receptors derive from an adult who was a healthcare worker with PCR-confirmed SARS-CoV-2 infection or an uninfected control (not recorded which).

The CDR3 coding sequence is TGTGCCAGCAGCTCTACCGGGGAAAGCGGGCTTAATGAAAAACTGTTTTTT. Translation gives CASSSTGESGLNEKLFF. The chain employs TRBV28 and TRBJ1-4; D is uncertain. V gave up 6 bases and J gave up 4 bases, with 21 bases separating them. The CDR3 covers 17 residues. CDR1 is MDHEN, CDR2 SYDVKM, per germline.

This rearrangement joins TRBV28 to TRBJ1-6, with D possibly matching TRBD1 (6 bases). V was shortened by 2 bases and J by 5 bases, with 10 bases between the two germline ends. There are 15 residues in the CDR3. The V gene's germline CDR1 is MDHEN and CDR2 SYDVKM. Written as DNA, the CDR3 is TGTGCCAGCAGTTTAAATCCAGGGGATAATTCACCCCTCCACTTT. Its translation: CASSLNPGDNSPLHF.

This rearrangement joins TRBV2 to TRBJ2-2, with 9 bases lining up with TRBD2. This CDR3 spans 16 amino acids. CDR1 and CDR2 (germline): SNHLY, FYNNEI. Losses at the gene ends were 4 bases for V and 4 bases for J; bases not matched to a gene: 7. CDR3 protein: CASSVRGRAITGELFF. The CDR3 nucleotides read TGTGCCAGCAGTGTGCGCGGGAGGGCCATCACCGGGGAGCTGTTTTTT.

The rearrangement links TRBV6-5 to TRBJ2-3, with 8 bases lining up with TRBD2. Germline V gene lookup returns CDR1 MNHEY and CDR2 SVGAGI. The J segment lost 3 bases and the V segment lost 2 bases, leaving 4 bases of the junction unmatched. CDR3 length equals 15 residues. CDR3 loop: CASSYREGRTDTQYF. The CDR3 DNA reads TGTGCCAGCAGTTACCGGGAGGGACGGACAGATACGCAGTATTTT.

The chain couples TRBV13 to TRBJ1-2; maybe TRBD1 (6 bases). Deletions cut 4 bases from V and 8 bases from J, with 20 bases between. The CDR3 has 15 amino acids. CDR1 and CDR2 from the germline V gene are PRHDT and FYEKMQ (reference sequence). The DNA for the CDR3 is TGTGCCAGCAGCTCCTCCGACCATCCGGGGGCGGGCTACACCTTC. Translating gives CASSSSDHPGAGYTF.

V is TRBV12-3 or TRBV12-4 and J is TRBJ2-7; the D gene is possibly TRBD2 (5 bases). The CDR3 totals 13 residues. V lost 8 bases, J lost 0 bases, and 11 bases lay in between. The CDR3 nucleotides read TGTGCCAGCCGGACTGAGACCTCCTACGAGCAGTACTTC. As protein: CASRTETSYEQYF.

This chain links TRBV9 with TRBJ2-5, with a tentative D call TRBD2 (5 bases). Germline V CDR1 and CDR2: SGDLS, YYNGEE. Trimming cost V 0 bases and J 4 bases, with 13 bases left between them. CDR3 size: 15 residues. In nucleotides, the CDR3 is TGTGCCAGCAGCGTAGGAGGGCCACATTCAGAGACCCAGTACTTC. As protein: CASSVGGPHSETQYF.

In this sample, this clonotype turned up a few times. The chain couples TRBV14 to TRBJ2-1, with D unclear. The CDR3 has 13 amino acids. Germline CDR1 and CDR2: SGHDN and FVKESK. Trimming pared 10 bases from V and 0 bases from J, leaving 10 bases between. In DNA form, the CDR3 reads TGTGCCACCTCCAGGAGCTCCTACAATGAGCAGTTCTTC. This translates into CATSRSSYNEQFF.

This clonotype was detected a few times. V gene TRBV11-2 combines with J gene TRBJ2-2; TRBD1 or TRBD2 may be the D gene (6 bases each). The germline CDR1 and CDR2 sequences are SGHAT and FQNNGV. The ends were cut back, 4 bases at V and 3 bases at J, with 15 bases in the middle. The CDR3 runs to 16 residues. In DNA, the CDR3 is TGTGCCAGCAGCTCGGGGGCTTTCGTCGACACCGGGGAGCTGTTTTTT. It yields the protein CASSSGAFVDTGELFF.

The sample holds many counts of this clonotype. The chain carries TRBV3-1 and TRBJ2-3; D might be TRBD1 (7 bases). The CDR3 is 12 residues long. Between the trimmed V and J ends, which lost 3 bases and 9 bases, there was a span of 10 bases. The germline gives CDR1 LGHDT, CDR2 YNNKEL (reference sequence). The CDR3 sequence is CASSQTGRTQYF. In nucleotides, the CDR3 is TGTGCCAGCAGCCAGACAGGGAGGACGCAGTATTTT.

The V gene is TRBV19, the J gene TRBJ1-1; TRBD1 matches at 7 bases. This CDR3 spans 12 amino acids. The germline V gene encodes CDR1 LNHDA and CDR2 SQIVND (reference sequence). V lost 2 bases and J lost 11; bases outside the gene matches: 5. This CDR3 is CASSITTGSAFF. The CDR3 nucleotides read TGTGCCAGTAGTATAACGACAGGGTCGGCTTTCTTT.

This clonotype was counted between two and nine times. V and J are TRBV2 and TRBJ1-2, with a weak D call TRBD1 (5 bases). Trimming removed 11 bases from V and 2 bases from J, with 15 bases in between. Germline loops: CDR1 SNHLY, CDR2 FYNNEI. This CDR3 has 13 amino acids. The CDR3 sequence: CAGGTATNYGYTF. Written as DNA, the CDR3 is TGTGCCGGCGGGACCGCTACAAACTATGGCTACACCTTC.

This chain's CDR3 is CASSPRTSGNEQFF. The CDR3, as DNA: TGTGCCAGCAGCCCGAGGACTAGCGGCAATGAGCAGTTCTTC. This chain uses TRBV7-2 with TRBJ2-1, with TRBD2 matching over 10 bases. This CDR3 comprises 14 residues. Germline trimming cut 5 bases from V and 6 bases from J; bases unmatched to any gene: 4. CDR1 is SGHTA, CDR2 FQGNSA, per germline.

V and J are TRBV3-1 and TRBJ1-1; D is undetermined. The V gene lost 3 bases and the J gene lost 1 base, with 9 bases spanning the gap. This CDR3 comprises 14 residues. Germline CDR1 and CDR2: LGHDT and YNNKEL (reference sequence). CDR3 loop: CASSQDGGNTEAFF. The DNA for the CDR3 is TGTGCCAGCAGCCAGGACGGAGGGAACACTGAAGCTTTCTTT.

This clonotype was seen many times. The CDR3 reads CASSGEMTGGGELFF. Written as DNA, the CDR3 is TGTGCCAGCAGTGGGGAAATGACAGGCGGCGGGGAGCTGTTTTTT. The V and J genes are TRBV6-4 and TRBJ2-2, with a tentative D call TRBD1 (6 bases). CDR3 length: 15 amino acids. Germline V gives CDR1 MRHNA, CDR2 SNTAGT. Deletions cut 4 bases from V and 7 bases from J, with 16 bases between.

This clonotype was observed at least ten times. V and J are TRBV20-1 and TRBJ2-7, with 16 bases lining up with TRBD2. In germline, CDR1 is DFQATT, CDR2 SNEGSKA (reference sequence). With V trimmed by 6 bases and J by 7 bases, 6 bases remained unmatched. The CDR3 has 14 residues. The CDR3 sequence is CSASPGLAGGEQYF. As DNA, the CDR3 is TGCAGTGCAAGTCCGGGACTAGCGGGAGGGGAGCAGTACTTC.

This clonotype was seen a few times. This chain connects TRBV13 to TRBJ1-1, with 9 positions matching TRBD1. Germline V gene sequence: CDR1 PRHDT, CDR2 FYEKMQ (reference sequence). J lost 1 base, V lost 5 bases, and 8 bases had no gene match. CDR3 size: 16 residues. Written as DNA, the CDR3 is TGTGCCAGCAGCCGTAGCGGGACAGGGAAGAACACTGAAGCTTTCTTT. Protein sequence: CASSRSGTGKNTEAFF.

This rearrangement joins TRBV5-6 to TRBJ2-7, with TRBD2 matching 11 bases. The V gene's germline CDR1 is SGHDT and CDR2 YYEEEE. Losses at the gene ends were 1 base for V and 4 bases for J; bases not matched to a gene: 4. The CDR3 is 15 residues long. The CDR3 bases are TGTGCCAGCAGCTTGTCCGGGACTAGCGGATACGAGCAGTACTTC. The encoded protein is CASSLSGTSGYEQYF.